This T cell receptor beta chain comes out of a study of control samples from healthy donors and cancer patients. Generated by immunoSEQ multiplex PCR, the TCRdb table keeps only in-frame clones and is missing some. The sample has tens of thousands of clones; 95% to 97% are singletons. This CDR3 is 16 amino acids long. From germline, CDR1 is SEHNR and CDR2 FQNEAQ (reference sequence). Trimming took 2 bases from V and 9 from J; bases not matched to a gene: 11. The source material was blood. The TCR was taken from a woman aged 18-29 years in good health. This sequence joins TRBV7-9 and TRBJ2-1, with TRBD2 matching 9 bases. DNA of the CDR3: TGTGCCAGCAGCTTAATTTCGGCGGGGGGGTCTGGTGAGCAGTTCTTC. This gives the protein CASSLISAGGSGEQFF. The complete variable domain, with remaining parts taken from reference TRBV7-9 and TRBJ2-1, reads DTGVSQNPRHKITKRGQNVTFRCDPISEHNRLYWYRQTLGQGPEFLTYFQNEAQLEKSRLLSDRFSAERPKGSFSTLEIQRTEQGDSAMYLCASSLISAGGSGEQFFGPGTRLTVL.